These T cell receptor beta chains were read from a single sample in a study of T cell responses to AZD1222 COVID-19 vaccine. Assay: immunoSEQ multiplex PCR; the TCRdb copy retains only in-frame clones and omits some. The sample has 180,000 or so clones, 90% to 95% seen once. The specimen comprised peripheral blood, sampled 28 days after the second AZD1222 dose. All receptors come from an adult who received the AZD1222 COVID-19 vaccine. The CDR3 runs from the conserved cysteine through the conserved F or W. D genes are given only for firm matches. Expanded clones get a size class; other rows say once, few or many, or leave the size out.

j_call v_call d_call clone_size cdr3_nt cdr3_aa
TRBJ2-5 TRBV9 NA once TGTGCCAGCAGTCGGGTGGGGTCCCGGGGGGAGACCCAGTACTTC CASSRVGSRGETQYF
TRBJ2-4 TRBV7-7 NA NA TGTGCCAGCAGCTTAGAGGACAGCTCAGCCAAAAACATTCAGTACTTC CASSLEDSSAKNIQYF
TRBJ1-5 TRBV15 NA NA TGTGCCACCAGCAGCCACCCTGATCAGCCCCAGCATTTT CATSSHPDQPQHF
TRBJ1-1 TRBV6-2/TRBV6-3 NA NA TGTGCCAGCAGTTACTCGTCTACTGAAGCTTTCTTT CASSYSSTEAFF
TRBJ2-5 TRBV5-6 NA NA TGTGCCAGCGTGCCGGGGCTTCAGCCAGCGGTCCAAGAGACCCAGTACTTC CASVPGLQPAVQETQYF
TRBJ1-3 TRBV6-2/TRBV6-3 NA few TGTGCCAGCAGTTTTGCCCTCTCTGGAAACACCATATATTTT CASSFALSGNTIYF
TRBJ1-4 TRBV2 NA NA TGTGCCAGCAGTGAAGGACAGTATGAAAAACTGTTTTTT CASSEGQYEKLFF
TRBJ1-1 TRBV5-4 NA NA TGTGCCAGCAGCTTGGACCTAAACACTGAAGCTTTCTTT CASSLDLNTEAFF
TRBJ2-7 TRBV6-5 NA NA TGTGCCAGCAGTAGCGGAACCTACGAGCAGTACTTC CASSSGTYEQYF
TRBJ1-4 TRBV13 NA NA TGTGCCAGCAGCTCAACGACAGGACCACTGTTTTTT CASSSTTGPLFF
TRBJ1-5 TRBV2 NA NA TGTGCCAGCACTACAGGTTCTGGCAATCAGCCCCAGCATTTT CASTTGSGNQPQHF
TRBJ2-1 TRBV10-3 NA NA TGTGCCATCAGGCAGGGGAATCCCTACAATGAGCAGTTCTTC CAIRQGNPYNEQFF
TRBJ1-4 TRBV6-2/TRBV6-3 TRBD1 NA TGTGCCAGCAGTTACCTGACAGGGGGAGGAAATGAAAAACTGTTTTTT CASSYLTGGGNEKLFF
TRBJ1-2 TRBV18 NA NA TGTGCCAGCTCACCACCTGAGGGAGGAGCTAACTATGGCTACACCTTC CASSPPEGGANYGYTF
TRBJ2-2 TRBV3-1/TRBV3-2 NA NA TGTGCCAGCAGCCAAAGGTTCACCGGGGAGCTGTTTTTT CASSQRFTGELFF
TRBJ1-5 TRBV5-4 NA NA TGTGCCAGCAGCAGGGACACCGACAATCAGCCCCAGCATTTT CASSRDTDNQPQHF
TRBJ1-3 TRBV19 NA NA TGTGCCAGTAGTATGGAAGGGACAGGAAACACCATATATTTT CASSMEGTGNTIYF
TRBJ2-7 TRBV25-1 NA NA TGTGCCAGCAGTGACCAGAACTACGAGCAGTACTTC CASSDQNYEQYF
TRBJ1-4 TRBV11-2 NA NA TGTGCCAGCAGCTTATTCTACGATGAAAAACTGTTTTTT CASSLFYDEKLFF
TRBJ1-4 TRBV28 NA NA TGTGCCACTCAGGTTACGGATTACCCCGGGGAACTGTTTTTT CATQVTDYPGELFF
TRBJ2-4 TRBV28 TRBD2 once TGTGCCAGCAGAGAGAGGGAGGGGAAAAACATTCAGTACTTC CASREREGKNIQYF
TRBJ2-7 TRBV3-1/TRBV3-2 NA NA TGTGCCAGCAGCCAAGGGTCCGGTTCCTACGAGCAGTACTTC CASSQGSGSYEQYF
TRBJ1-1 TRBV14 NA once TGTGCCAGCAGCCATCTTATGAACACTGAAGCTTTCTTT CASSHLMNTEAFF
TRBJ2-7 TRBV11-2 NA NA TGTGCCTTAGGAGGGACCTACGAGCAGTACTTC CALGGTYEQYF
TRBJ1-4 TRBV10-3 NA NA TGTGCCATCAGGGGGGAGGCTAATGAAAAACTGTTTTTT CAIRGEANEKLFF
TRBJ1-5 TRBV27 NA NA TGTGCCAGCAGTTCACCGATTAGCAATCAGCCCCAGCATTTT CASSSPISNQPQHF
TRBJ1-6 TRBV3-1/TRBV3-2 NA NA TGTGCCAGCAGCCAAGGGACGGCAGTCTATAATTCACCCCTCCACTTT CASSQGTAVYNSPLHF
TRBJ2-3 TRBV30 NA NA TGTGCCTGGAGTGGCCCGGGAGATACGCAGTATTTT CAWSGPGDTQYF
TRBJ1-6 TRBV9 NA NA TGTGCCAGCAGCGGGCCCGGGCCGGAGTCACCCCTCCACTTT CASSGPGPESPLHF
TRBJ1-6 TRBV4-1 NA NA TGCGCCAGCAGCCAAGTGAATAATTCACCCCTCCACTTT CASSQVNNSPLHF
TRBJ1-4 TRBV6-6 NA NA TGTGCCAGCAGTTACGGAGGGGAAAAACTGTTTTTT CASSYGGEKLFF
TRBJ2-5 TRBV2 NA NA TGTGCCAGCAGTGAACTAGGAGGGGCCGGGGAGACCCAGTACTTC CASSELGGAGETQYF
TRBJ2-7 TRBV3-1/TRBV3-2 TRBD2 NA TGTGCCAGCAGCCAAGATCCGGGAGGGCCCTACGAGCAGTACTTC CASSQDPGGPYEQYF
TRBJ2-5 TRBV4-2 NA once TGTGCCAGCAGCCAAGAAAGTCACGGACAGGAGACCCAGTACTTC CASSQESHGQETQYF
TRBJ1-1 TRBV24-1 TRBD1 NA TGTGCCACCAGTGATTCCACAGGGGGCACTGAAGCTTTCTTT CATSDSTGGTEAFF
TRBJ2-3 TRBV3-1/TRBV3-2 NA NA TGTGCCAGCAGCCATGTCGGCGGGGGCACAGATACGCAGTATTTT CASSHVGGGTDTQYF
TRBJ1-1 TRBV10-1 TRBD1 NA TGCGCCAGCAGTGAAGGACAGGGAAATACTGAAGCTTTCTTT CASSEGQGNTEAFF
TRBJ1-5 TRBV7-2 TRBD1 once TGTGCCAGCAGCTTACCGACAGGGGGCGTTCAGCCCCAGCATTTT CASSLPTGGVQPQHF
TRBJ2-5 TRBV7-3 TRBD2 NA TGTGCCAGCAGCTTAGACGCGGGGGGGCTGGAGACCCAGTACTTC CASSLDAGGLETQYF
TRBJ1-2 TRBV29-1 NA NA TGCAGCGTTGAGGCAAAGACTAACTATGGCTACACCTTC CSVEAKTNYGYTF
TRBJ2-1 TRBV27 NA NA TGTGCCACCATACGGGAACTAGCTCCCTACAATGAGCAGTTCTTC CATIRELAPYNEQFF
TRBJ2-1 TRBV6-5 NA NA TGTGCCAGTGATCAGGGACCCGACTACAATGAGCAGTTCTTC CASDQGPDYNEQFF
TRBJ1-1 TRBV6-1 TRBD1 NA TGTGCCAGCAGTGACCAGGGGGCGATACGGACTGAAGCTTTCTTT CASSDQGAIRTEAFF
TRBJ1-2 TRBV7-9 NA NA TGTGCCAGCAGCTCGAATCAAGTAGAGGGCTATGGCTACACCTTC CASSSNQVEGYGYTF
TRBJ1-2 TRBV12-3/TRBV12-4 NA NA TGTGCCAGCAGAAACTCCGGGACATCTGGCTACACCTTC CASRNSGTSGYTF
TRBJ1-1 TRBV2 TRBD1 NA TGTGCCGACCATACCTCCCTACAGGGGGATACTGAAGCTTTCTTT CADHTSLQGDTEAFF
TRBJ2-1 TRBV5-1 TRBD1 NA TGCGCCAGCAGCCCCGGGACAGGGGGCGATGAGCAGTTCTTC CASSPGTGGDEQFF
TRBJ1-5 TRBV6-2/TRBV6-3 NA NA TGTGCCAGCAGTTACTTAGGTTTGCGCAATCAGCCCCAGCATTTT CASSYLGLRNQPQHF
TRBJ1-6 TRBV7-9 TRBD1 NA TGTGCCATCGGGGACAGCTATAATTCACCCCTCCACTTT CAIGDSYNSPLHF
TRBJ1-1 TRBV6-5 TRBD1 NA TGTGCCAGCAGTTACATAACAGGGGGAGGCACTGAAGCTTTCTTT CASSYITGGGTEAFF
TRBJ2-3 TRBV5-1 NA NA TGCGCCAGCAGCCCCGTCGGGGGAAGAGATACGCAGTATTTT CASSPVGGRDTQYF
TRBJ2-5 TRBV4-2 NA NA TGTGCCAGCAGCCAAGGGGAGGTTCGCCCAGAGACCCAGTACTTC CASSQGEVRPETQYF
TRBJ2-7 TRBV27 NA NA TGTGCCAGCAGTTCTCCATCAGGCAAGGGGTCCGAGCAGTACTTC CASSSPSGKGSEQYF
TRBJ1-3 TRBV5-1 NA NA TGCGCCAGCAGCCCCGGTCTTAAGGGGAGGAACACCATATATTTT CASSPGLKGRNTIYF